This T cell receptor beta chain was found in a study of blood T cell repertoires in COVID-19. Produced via immunoSEQ multiplex PCR; TCRdb's table is partial and in-frame only. The sample has more than 90,000 clones, approximately 77% seen once. With respect to this clone: The sample carries other DNA sequences with the same CDR3.

Germline CDR1 reads MGHRA; CDR2 reads YSYEKL. The junction had 3 bases not matched to a gene; V was cut back by 0 bases and J by 3 bases. There are 15 residues in the CDR3. The chain carries TRBV4-1 and TRBJ1-2, with 8 bases identical to TRBD1. This TCR came from a woman of 80 years or more with acute or convalescent COVID-19. The sample taken for sequencing was peripheral blood. The CDR3 reads CASSQDRGPDYGYTF. As DNA, the CDR3 is TGCGCCAGCAGCCAAGACAGGGGGCCGGACTATGGCTACACCTTC.